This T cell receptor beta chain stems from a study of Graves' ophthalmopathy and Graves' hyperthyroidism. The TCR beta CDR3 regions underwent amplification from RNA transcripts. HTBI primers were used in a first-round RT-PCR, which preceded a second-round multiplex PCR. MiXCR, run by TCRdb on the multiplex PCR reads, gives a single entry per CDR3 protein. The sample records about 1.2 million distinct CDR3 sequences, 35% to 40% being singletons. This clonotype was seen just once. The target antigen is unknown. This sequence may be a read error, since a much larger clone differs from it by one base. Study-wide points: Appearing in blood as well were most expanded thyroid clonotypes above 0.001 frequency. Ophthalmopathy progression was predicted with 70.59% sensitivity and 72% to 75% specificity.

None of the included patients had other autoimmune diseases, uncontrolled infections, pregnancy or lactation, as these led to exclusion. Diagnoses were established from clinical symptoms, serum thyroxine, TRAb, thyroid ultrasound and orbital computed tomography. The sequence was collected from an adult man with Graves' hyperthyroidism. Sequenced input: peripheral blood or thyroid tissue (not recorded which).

CDR3 sequence reads: CASSPGGDEAFF. The CDR3 DNA reads TGTGCCAGCAGCCCAGGGGGGGATGAAGCTTTCTTT. The rearrangement links TRBV7-9 to TRBJ1-1, with TRBD1 matching over 7 bases. Germline CDR1 SEHNR, CDR2 FQNEAQ (reference sequence). The CDR3 runs to 12 residues. J lost 7 bases, V lost 5 bases, and 4 bases had no gene match.